The 16 T cell receptor beta chains listed next were all sequenced from one sample in a study of identical twins. TCRdb passed the 5' RACE reads through MiXCR, listing each CDR3 protein once. The sample yields fewer than 350,000 distinct CDR3 sequences, 6.5% to 9.5% seen once. In addition, the sample was reused for a study of yellow fever vaccine responses in identical twins.

Specimen: memory (CD45RO+) T cells sorted from blood. Receptors were obtained from a woman younger than 35 in good health.

Many counts were recorded for this clonotype. The rearrangement links TRBV11-2 to TRBJ1-3; D is ambiguous. CDR1 and CDR2 from the germline V gene are SGHAT and FQNNGV. V dropped 5 bases and J dropped 0 bases, with 11 bases sitting between them. The length of the CDR3 is 15 residues. In DNA form, the CDR3 reads TGTGCCAGCAGCCAACTACAGATCTCTGGAAACACCATATATTTT. Residues: CASSQLQISGNTIYF.

This chain links TRBV20-1 with TRBJ1-6; D may be TRBD1 (5 bases). The CDR3 contains 12 residues. Germline CDR1 reads DFQATT; CDR2 reads SNEGSKA (reference sequence). Deletions cut 3 bases from V and 14 bases from J, with 14 bases between. The DNA for the CDR3 is TGCAGTGCTAGTACTGCGGGGGAATCCCTCCACTTT. It specifies CSASTAGESLHF.

This clonotype was seen more than once but under ten times. The CDR3 here is CASSPPHNTGELFF. As DNA, the CDR3 is TGTGCCAGCTCACCACCGCACAACACCGGGGAGCTGTTTTTT. J is TRBJ2-2 and V is TRBV18; D is ambiguous. Germline CDR1 and CDR2: KGHSH and LQKENI. V lost 0 bases and J 2 bases, leaving 4 bases between the germline ends. CDR3 length: 14 amino acids.

This clonotype has ten or more counts. This chain uses TRBV12-3 or TRBV12-4 with TRBJ1-5; 7 nucleotides match TRBD1. V lost 4 bases to trimming and J lost 3 bases; unmatched junction nucleotides: 6. This CDR3 has 15 amino acids. CDR3 nucleotides: TGTGCCAGCAGTTCCCAGGGGGGAAACAATCAGCCCCAGCATTTT. Residues: CASSSQGGNNQPQHF.

This clonotype was detected a few times. The rearrangement links TRBV11-2 to TRBJ2-3; D is uncertain. The CDR3 contains 17 residues. Trimming pared 0 bases from V and 2 bases from J, leaving 15 bases between. Germline lookup yields CDR1 SGHAT and CDR2 FQNNGV. CDR3 amino acids: CASSLDPLYRNTDTQYF. The CDR3 DNA is TGTGCCAGCAGCTTAGACCCTTTGTATAGAAACACAGATACGCAGTATTTT.

The chain couples TRBV10-2 to TRBJ2-5; D may be TRBD2 (6 bases). Looked up from germline, CDR1 is WSHSY and CDR2 is SAAADI. V shed 0 bases and J shed 2 bases, with 13 bases lying between them. The CDR3 extends over 16 amino acids. The CDR3 is CASSESHGGGQETQYF. The DNA of the CDR3 is TGCGCCAGCAGTGAGTCCCACGGGGGTGGGCAAGAGACCCAGTACTTC.

DNA of the CDR3: TGTGCCAGCAGTGCCCCGGACAGGGCGCAGCAGTACGTC. This translates into CASSAPDRAQQYV. This chain links TRBV28 with TRBJ2-7; 8 nucleotides agree with TRBD1. Per the germline V gene, CDR1 is MDHEN and CDR2 is SYDVKM. V gave up 5 bases and J gave up 8 bases; unmatched junction bases: 8. This CDR3 comprises 13 residues.

This clonotype has at least ten counts. The chain combines TRBV2 with TRBJ2-1; 7 bases map to TRBD1. V gave up 5 bases and J gave up 0 bases; unmatched junction bases: 7. Germline V CDR1 and CDR2: SNHLY, FYNNEI. The CDR3 consists of 16 residues. The CDR3 DNA is TGTGCCAGCAGTAAGGACAGGCTAAACTCCTACAATGAGCAGTTCTTC. Its translation is CASSKDRLNSYNEQFF.

This clonotype was seen repeatedly, ten times or more. The chain employs TRBV11-2 and TRBJ2-5; 7 nucleotides agree with TRBD1. Germline V gives CDR1 SGHAT, CDR2 FQNNGV. This CDR3 has 14 residues. V was pared by 4 bases and J by 1 base, with 3 bases of the junction left unmatched. The CDR3 region is CASSSRGFQETQYF. For the CDR3, the DNA is TGTGCCAGCAGCTCCAGGGGGTTCCAAGAGACCCAGTACTTC.

Turning to this clonotype: A much larger clone lies one base from this, so it may be a read error. The rearrangement links TRBV3-1 to TRBJ1-2, with D possibly TRBD1 on 6 matching bases. Germline loops: CDR1 LGHDT, CDR2 YNNKEL (reference sequence). With 5 bases removed from V and 9 bases from J, the gap between germline ends came to 13 bases. This CDR3 region has 12 residues. CDR3 coding DNA: TGTGCCAGCAGCGATGAAGGGGGTAGCTACACCTTC. This translates into CASSDEGGSYTF.

The CDR3 region is CASSDPGTYNEQFF. Here the CDR3 DNA reads TGTGCCAGCAGTGACCCGGGAACCTACAATGAGCAGTTCTTC. V and J are TRBV25-1 and TRBJ2-1; perhaps TRBD2 as D (5 bases). CDR1 and CDR2 (germline): MGHDK, SYGVNS. Trimming removed 3 bases at V and 2 bases at J, with 8 bases between. CDR3 length: 14 amino acids.

This clonotype was recorded at least ten times. The V gene is TRBV24-1, the J gene TRBJ2-1; 8 bases map to TRBD1. The J segment lost 7 bases and the V segment lost 4 bases, leaving 8 bases of the junction unmatched. CDR3 length: 15 amino acids. The germline V gene has CDR1 KGHDR and CDR2 SFDVKD. CDR3 DNA sequence: TGTGCCACCAGTGACACCCGGACAGGGAGGAATGAGCAGTTCTTC. Translation gives CATSDTRTGRNEQFF.

The CDR3 DNA reads TGTGCCAGCAGCTTAGACCAGGGGGCGAGGTCACCCCTCCACTTT. As protein: CASSLDQGARSPLHF. The chain is built from TRBV7-6 and TRBJ1-6, with 8 bases matching TRBD1. V lost 1 base and J lost 10; bases outside the gene matches: 6. The germline gives CDR1 SGHVS, CDR2 FNYEAQ. The CDR3 spans 15 residues.

This clonotype was counted many times. The chain couples TRBV16 to TRBJ1-2; D remains unclear. CDR1 and CDR2 (germline): KGHSY, FQNENV. V lost 0 bases to trimming and J lost 5 bases, with 10 bases between them. This CDR3 has 14 amino acids. CDR3 sequence reads: CASSQSGVPYGYTF. In DNA form, the CDR3 reads TGTGCCAGCAGCCAATCCGGGGTTCCTTATGGCTACACCTTC.

This clonotype occurred many times. The V and J genes are TRBV12-3 or TRBV12-4 and TRBJ2-3; D may be TRBD2 (5 bases). V lost 6 bases and J 5 bases, leaving 12 bases between the germline ends. The CDR3 loop spans 13 amino acids. The CDR3 here is CASSLSGKDTQYF. In DNA form, the CDR3 reads TGTGCCAGCAGCCTCTCGGGGAAAGATACGCAGTATTTT.

The chain carries TRBV2 and TRBJ2-5; 8 nucleotides align to TRBD2. J gave up 3 bases and V 7 bases, and 4 bases lay outside the gene matches. This CDR3 comprises 13 residues. Germline-derived CDR1 and CDR2 are SNHLY and FYNNEI. Here the CDR3 DNA reads TGTGCCAGCAAGGGACTAGGCGAAGAGACCCAGTACTTC. Encoded protein: CASKGLGEETQYF.